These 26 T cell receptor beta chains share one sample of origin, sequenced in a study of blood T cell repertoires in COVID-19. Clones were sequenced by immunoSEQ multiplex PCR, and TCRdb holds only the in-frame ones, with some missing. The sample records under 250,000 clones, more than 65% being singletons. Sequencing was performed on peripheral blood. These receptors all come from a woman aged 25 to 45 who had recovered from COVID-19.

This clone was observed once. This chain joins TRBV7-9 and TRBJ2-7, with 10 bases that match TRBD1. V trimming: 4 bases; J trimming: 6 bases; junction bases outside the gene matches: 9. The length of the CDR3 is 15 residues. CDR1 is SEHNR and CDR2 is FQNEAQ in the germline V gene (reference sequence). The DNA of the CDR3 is TGTGCCAGCAGCTACCCTGACAGGGGGCTGACCGAGCAGTACTTC. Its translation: CASSYPDRGLTEQYF.

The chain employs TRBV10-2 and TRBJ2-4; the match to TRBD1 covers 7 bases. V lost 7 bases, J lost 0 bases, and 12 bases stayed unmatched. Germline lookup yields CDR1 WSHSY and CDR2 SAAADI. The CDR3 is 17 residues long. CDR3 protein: CASTGTAAPLAKNIQYF. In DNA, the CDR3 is TGCGCCAGCACCGGGACAGCCGCCCCCTTAGCCAAAAACATTCAGTACTTC.

The CDR3 sequence is CASSLGTGDTGELFF. The CDR3 bases are TGTGCCAGCAGTTTAGGGACAGGGGACACCGGGGAGCTGTTTTTT. The gene calls are TRBV2 and TRBJ2-2, with 10 bases identical to TRBD1. Germline trimming cut 5 bases from V and 3 bases from J; bases unmatched to any gene: 3. Germline values: CDR1 SNHLY, CDR2 FYNNEI. The length of the CDR3 is 15 residues.

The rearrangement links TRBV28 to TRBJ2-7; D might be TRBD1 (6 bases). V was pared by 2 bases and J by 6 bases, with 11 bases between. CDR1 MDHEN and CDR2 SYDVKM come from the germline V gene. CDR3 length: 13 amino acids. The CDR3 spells CASSLGGYPEQYF. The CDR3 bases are TGTGCCAGCAGTTTAGGGGGCTACCCCGAGCAGTACTTC.

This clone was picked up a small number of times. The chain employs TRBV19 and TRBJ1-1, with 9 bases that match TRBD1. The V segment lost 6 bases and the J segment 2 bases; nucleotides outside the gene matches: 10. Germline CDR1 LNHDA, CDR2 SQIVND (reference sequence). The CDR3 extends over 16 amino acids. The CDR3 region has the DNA TGTGCCAGTAGCTGGGGCTGGACAGGGGCTAACACTGAAGCTTTCTTT. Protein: CASSWGWTGANTEAFF. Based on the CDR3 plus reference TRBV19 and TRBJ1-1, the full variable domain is DGGITQSPKYLFRKEGQNVTLSCEQNLNHDAMYWYRQDPGQGLRLIYYSQIVNDFQKGDIAEGYSVSREKKESFPLTVTSAQKNPTAFYLCASSWGWTGANTEAFFGQGTRLTVV.

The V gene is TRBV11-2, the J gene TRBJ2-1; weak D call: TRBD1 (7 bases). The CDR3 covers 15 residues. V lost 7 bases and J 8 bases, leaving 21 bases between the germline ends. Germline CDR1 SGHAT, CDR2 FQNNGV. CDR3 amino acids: CASNVFGGGRDEQFF. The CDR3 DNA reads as TGTGCCAGCAACGTTTTCGGAGGGGGCAGGGATGAGCAGTTCTTC.

CDR3 DNA: TGCGCCAGCAGCTTAAGTCTAGGCTTCACCGAGCAGTTCTTC. Translated: CASSLSLGFTEQFF. The rearrangement links TRBV5-1 to TRBJ2-1; D ambiguous. Trimming cost V 2 bases and J 10 bases, with 16 bases left between them. The CDR3 is 14 residues long. CDR1 and CDR2 (germline): SGHRS, YFSETQ.

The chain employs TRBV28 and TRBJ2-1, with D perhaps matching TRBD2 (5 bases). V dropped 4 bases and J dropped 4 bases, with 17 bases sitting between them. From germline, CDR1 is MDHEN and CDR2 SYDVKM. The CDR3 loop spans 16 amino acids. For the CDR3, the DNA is TGTGCCAGCAGTTCAGTTGAGGGAACAGTATACAATGAGCAGTTCTTC. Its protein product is CASSSVEGTVYNEQFF.

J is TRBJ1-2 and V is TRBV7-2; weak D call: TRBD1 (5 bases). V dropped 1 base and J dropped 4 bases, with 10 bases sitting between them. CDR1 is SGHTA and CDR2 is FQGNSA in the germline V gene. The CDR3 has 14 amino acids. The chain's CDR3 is CASSLDRQGYGYTF. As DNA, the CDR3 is TGTGCCAGCAGCTTAGACAGGCAAGGCTATGGCTACACCTTC.

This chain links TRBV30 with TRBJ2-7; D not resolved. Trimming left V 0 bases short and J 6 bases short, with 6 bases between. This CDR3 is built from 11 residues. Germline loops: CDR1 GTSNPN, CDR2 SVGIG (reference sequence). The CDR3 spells CAWSVRGEQYF. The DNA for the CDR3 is TGTGCCTGGAGTGTGAGAGGCGAGCAGTACTTC.

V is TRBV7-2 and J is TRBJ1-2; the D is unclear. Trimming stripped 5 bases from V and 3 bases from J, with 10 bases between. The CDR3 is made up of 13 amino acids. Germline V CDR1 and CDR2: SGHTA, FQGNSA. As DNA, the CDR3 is TGTGCCAGCAGCGAGCGGAGTTACTATGGCTACACCTTC. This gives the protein CASSERSYYGYTF.

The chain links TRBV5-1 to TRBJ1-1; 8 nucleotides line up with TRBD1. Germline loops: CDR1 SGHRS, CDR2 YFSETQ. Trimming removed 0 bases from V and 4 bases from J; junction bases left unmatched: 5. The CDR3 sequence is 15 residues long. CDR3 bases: TGCGCCAGCAGCTTGGCAGGGGGCGTGGGCACTGAAGCTTTCTTT. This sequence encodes CASSLAGGVGTEAFF. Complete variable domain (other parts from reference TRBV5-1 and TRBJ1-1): KAGVTQTPRYLIKTRGQQVTLSCSPISGHRSVSWYQQTPGQGLQFLFEYFSETQRNKGNFPGRFSGRQFSNSRSEMNVSTLELGDSALYLCASSLAGGVGTEAFFGQGTRLTVV.

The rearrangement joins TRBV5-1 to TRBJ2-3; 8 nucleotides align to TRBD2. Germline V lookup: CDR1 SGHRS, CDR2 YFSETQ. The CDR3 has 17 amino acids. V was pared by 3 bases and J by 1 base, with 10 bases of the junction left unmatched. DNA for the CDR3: TGCGCCAGCAGCTCAGGCCCTCTAGCGGGCCGCACAGATACGCAGTATTTT. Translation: CASSSGPLAGRTDTQYF.

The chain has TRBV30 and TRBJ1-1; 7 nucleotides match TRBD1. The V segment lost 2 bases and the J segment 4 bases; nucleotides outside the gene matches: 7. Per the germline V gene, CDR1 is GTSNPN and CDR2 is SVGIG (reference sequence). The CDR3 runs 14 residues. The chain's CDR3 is CAWSLGGMGTEAFF. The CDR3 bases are TGTGCCTGGAGTCTAGGGGGCATGGGCACTGAAGCTTTCTTT. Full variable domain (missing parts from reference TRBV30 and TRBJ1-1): SQTIHQWPATLVQPVGSPLSLECTVEGTSNPNLYWYRQAAGRGLQLLFYSVGIGQISSEVPQNLSASRPQDRQFILSSKKLLLSDSGFYLCAWSLGGMGTEAFFGQGTRLTVV.

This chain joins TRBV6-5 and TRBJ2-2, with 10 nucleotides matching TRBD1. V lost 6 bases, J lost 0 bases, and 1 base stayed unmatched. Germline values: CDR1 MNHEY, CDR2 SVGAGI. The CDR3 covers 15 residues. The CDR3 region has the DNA TGTGCCAGCAGGGACAGGGGGACGAACACCGGGGAGCTGTTTTTT. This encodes CASRDRGTNTGELFF.

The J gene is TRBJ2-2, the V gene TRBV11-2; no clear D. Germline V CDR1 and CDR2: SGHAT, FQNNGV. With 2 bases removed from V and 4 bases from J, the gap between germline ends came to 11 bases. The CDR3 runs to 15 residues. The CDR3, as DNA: TGTGCCAGCAGCTTATCCATCAGATCCACCGGGGAGCTGTTTTTT. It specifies CASSLSIRSTGELFF.

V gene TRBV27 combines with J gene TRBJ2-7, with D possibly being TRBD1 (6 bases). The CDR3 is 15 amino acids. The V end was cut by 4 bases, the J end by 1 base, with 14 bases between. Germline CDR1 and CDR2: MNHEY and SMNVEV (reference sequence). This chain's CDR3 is CASSYGTNPSYEQYF. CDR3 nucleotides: TGTGCCAGCAGTTACGGGACAAACCCTTCCTACGAGCAGTACTTC.

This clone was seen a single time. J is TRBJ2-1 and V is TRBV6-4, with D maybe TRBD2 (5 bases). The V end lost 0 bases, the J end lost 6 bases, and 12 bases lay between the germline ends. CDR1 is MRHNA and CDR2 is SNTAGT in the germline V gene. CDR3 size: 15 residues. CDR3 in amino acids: CASSDSIQTINEQFF. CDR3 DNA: TGTGCCAGCAGTGACTCGATCCAGACTATCAATGAGCAGTTCTTC.

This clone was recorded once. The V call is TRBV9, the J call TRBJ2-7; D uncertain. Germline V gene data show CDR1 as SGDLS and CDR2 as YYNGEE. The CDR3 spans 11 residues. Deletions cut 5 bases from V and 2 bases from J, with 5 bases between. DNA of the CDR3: TGTGCCAGCAGGGCCGCCTACGAGCAGTACTTC. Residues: CASRAAYEQYF.

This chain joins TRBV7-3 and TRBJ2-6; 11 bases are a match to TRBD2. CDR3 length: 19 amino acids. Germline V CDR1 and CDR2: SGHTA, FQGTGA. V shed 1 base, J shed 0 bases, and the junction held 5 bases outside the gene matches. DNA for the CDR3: TGTGCCAGCAGCTTAAGGAGTAGCGGGAGGGGCTCTGGGGCCAACGTCCTGACTTTC. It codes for CASSLRSSGRGSGANVLTF.

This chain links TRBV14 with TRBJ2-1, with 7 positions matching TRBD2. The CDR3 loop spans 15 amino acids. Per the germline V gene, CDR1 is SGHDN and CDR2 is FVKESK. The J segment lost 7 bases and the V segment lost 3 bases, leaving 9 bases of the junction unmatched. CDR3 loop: CASSHDRTSPNEQFF. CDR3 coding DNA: TGTGCCAGCAGCCATGATAGGACTAGTCCTAATGAGCAGTTCTTC.

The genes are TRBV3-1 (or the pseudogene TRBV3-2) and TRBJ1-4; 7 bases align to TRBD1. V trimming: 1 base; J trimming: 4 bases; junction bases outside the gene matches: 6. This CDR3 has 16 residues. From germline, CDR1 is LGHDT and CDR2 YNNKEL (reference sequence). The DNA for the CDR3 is TGTGCCAGCAGCCAAGGGACAGGTCCCAATAATGAAAAACTGTTTTTT. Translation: CASSQGTGPNNEKLFF.

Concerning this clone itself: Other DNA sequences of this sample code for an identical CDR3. The CDR3 nucleotides are TGTGCCAGCAGCCCTCAGGGCAGCTCCTACAATGAGCAGTTCTTC. As protein: CASSPQGSSYNEQFF. The rearrangement uses TRBV3-1 (or the pseudogene TRBV3-2) and TRBJ2-1; D is perhaps TRBD1 (5 bases). V lost 4 bases, J lost 0 bases, and 10 bases lay in between. Germline CDR1 reads LGHDT; CDR2 reads YNNKEL (reference sequence). The CDR3 consists of 15 residues.

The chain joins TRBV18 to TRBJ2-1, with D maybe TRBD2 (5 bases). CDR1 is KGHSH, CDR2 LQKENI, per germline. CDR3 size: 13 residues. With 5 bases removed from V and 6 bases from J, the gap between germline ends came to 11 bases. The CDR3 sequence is CASSGRGINEQFF. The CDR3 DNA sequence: TGTGCCAGCTCAGGGAGAGGGATCAATGAGCAGTTCTTC.

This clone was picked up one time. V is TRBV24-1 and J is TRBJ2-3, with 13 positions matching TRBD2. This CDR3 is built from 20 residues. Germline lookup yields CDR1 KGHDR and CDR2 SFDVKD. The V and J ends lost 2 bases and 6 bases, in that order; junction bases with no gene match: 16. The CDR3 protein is CATSDSITSGRAYMRDTQYF. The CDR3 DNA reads TGTGCCACCAGTGATTCGATAACTAGCGGGAGGGCCTACATGAGGGATACGCAGTATTTT.

CDR3 in amino acids: CASSTTGYDGYTF. CDR3 DNA: TGTGCCAGCAGTACGACAGGGTACGATGGCTACACCTTC. The gene calls are TRBV27 and TRBJ1-2, with 7 bases matching TRBD1. With 5 bases clipped from V and 6 bases from J, the junction kept 6 bases outside the gene matches. The CDR3 spans 13 residues. Germline values: CDR1 MNHEY, CDR2 SMNVEV (reference sequence).